Each of the 12 T cell receptor beta chains below was sequenced from the same sample in a study of shared clonotypes between healthy human individuals. Measured with immunoSEQ multiplex PCR; TCRdb has only the in-frame clones, and not every one. The repertoire includes about 1.5 million clones, around 98% of them detected once, and roughly 0.45% sits in the top ten. The sequenced material came from naive CD4+ T cells sorted from blood. Subset meaning: CD45RA+ positively selected. The receptors were sampled from a man aged 30 to 45 in good health.

This clone was observed once. The genes are TRBV29-1 and TRBJ2-5; D is undetermined. Per the germline V gene, CDR1 is SQVTM and CDR2 is ANQGSEA. Trimming stripped 2 bases from V and 5 bases from J, with 15 bases between. The length of the CDR3 is 14 residues. The DNA for the CDR3 is TGCAGCGTTGAACCCGGCGCTGGGTGGGAGACCCAGTACTTC. This translates into CSVEPGAGWETQYF.

V is TRBV10-3 and J is TRBJ2-5, with D perhaps matching TRBD2 (5 bases). The CDR3 spans 15 residues. Deletions cut 2 bases from V and 2 bases from J, with 12 bases between. Germline V gene data show CDR1 as ENHRY and CDR2 as SYGVKD. The chain's CDR3 is CAISEPDFWQETQYF. For the CDR3, the DNA is TGTGCCATCAGTGAGCCGGACTTTTGGCAAGAGACCCAGTACTTC.

The rearrangement joins TRBV28 to TRBJ2-7; 7 positions match TRBD2. Germline V gene lookup returns CDR1 MDHEN and CDR2 SYDVKM. Trimming at V came to 8 bases and at J to 0 bases, leaving 10 bases not matched to a gene. CDR3 size: 15 residues. CDR3: CASGMTSRSSYEQYF. The CDR3 DNA is TGTGCCAGCGGTATGACTAGCCGGAGCTCCTACGAGCAGTACTTC.

This chain uses TRBV14 with TRBJ1-1; D may be TRBD1 (5 bases). Germline V gene sequence: CDR1 SGHDN, CDR2 FVKESK. This CDR3 is built from 14 residues. V gave up 4 bases and J gave up 1 base, with 10 bases separating them. The CDR3 is CASSPRVSNTEAFF. The CDR3 DNA sequence: TGTGCCAGCAGCCCCAGGGTATCGAACACTGAAGCTTTCTTT.

The count of this clone is one. The same CDR3 can be traced to other DNA sequences in this sample. The chain is built from TRBV28 and TRBJ2-3; no clear D. Germline V gene data show CDR1 as MDHEN and CDR2 as SYDVKM. Trimming shortened V by 5 bases and J by 0 bases, and 3 bases separated the two germline ends. The CDR3 is made up of 12 amino acids. This chain's CDR3 is CASSQSTDTQYF. The CDR3 nucleotides are TGTGCCAGCAGTCAGAGCACAGATACGCAGTATTTT. Drawing the rest from reference TRBV28 and TRBJ2-3, the complete variable domain is DVKVTQSSRYLVKRTGEKVFLECVQDMDHENMFWYRQDPGLGLRLIYFSYDVKMKEKGDIPEGYSVSREKKERFSLILESASTNQTSMYLCASSQSTDTQYFGPGTRLTVL.

This chain joins TRBV7-9 and TRBJ1-2; D unresolved. There are 14 residues in the CDR3. CDR1 is SEHNR and CDR2 is FQNEAQ in the germline V gene (reference sequence). The germline V and J ends were trimmed by 5 bases and 6 bases, with 16 bases remaining between them. Here the CDR3 reads CASSPFSGFHGYTF. Written as DNA, the CDR3 is TGTGCCAGCAGCCCATTTTCCGGATTCCATGGCTACACCTTC.

The chain uses TRBV29-1 and TRBJ2-3, with 8 bases identical to TRBD1. The CDR3 is made up of 15 amino acids. Germline V gene lookup returns CDR1 SQVTM and CDR2 ANQGSEA. J was trimmed by 2 bases and V by 4 bases; bases with no gene match: 8. CDR3 in DNA: TGCAGCGTTGTAGGGCTCAGGGGGCCCACAGATACGCAGTATTTT. This sequence encodes CSVVGLRGPTDTQYF.

CDR3 loop: CASSLLGGRAGHEQFF. The CDR3 bases are TGTGCCAGCAGCTTATTGGGCGGGAGGGCCGGCCATGAGCAGTTCTTC. This chain joins TRBV11-2 and TRBJ2-1; TRBD2 aligns across 9 bases. This CDR3 is 16 amino acids long. With 2 bases clipped from V and 8 bases from J, the junction kept 10 bases outside the gene matches. Germline lookup yields CDR1 SGHAT and CDR2 FQNNGV.

As to this clone: The same CDR3 is also encoded by other DNA sequences in this sample. This chain connects TRBV9 to TRBJ2-3; no clear D. The ends were cut back, 1 base at V and 0 bases at J, with 9 bases in the middle. Germline V lookup: CDR1 SGDLS, CDR2 YYNGEE. The CDR3 totals 15 residues. The CDR3 protein is CASSVQRTSTDTQYF. For the CDR3, the DNA is TGTGCCAGCAGCGTACAAAGGACGAGCACAGATACGCAGTATTTT.

J is TRBJ2-1 and V is TRBV19, with TRBD2 identical over 8 bases. The CDR3 runs 15 residues. Trimming cost V 4 bases and J 7 bases; bases outside gene matches: 9. Germline loops: CDR1 LNHDA, CDR2 SQIVND (reference sequence). This CDR3 is CASSTSFASGNEQFF. The DNA for the CDR3 is TGTGCCAGTAGTACCTCCTTTGCTAGCGGGAATGAGCAGTTCTTC.

The CDR3 nucleotides read TGCGCCAGCAGCGTCACAGGGATGACTGAAGCTTTCTTT. It codes for CASSVTGMTEAFF. The genes are TRBV5-1 and TRBJ1-1, with TRBD1 as a possible D gene (6 bases). V gave up 4 bases and J gave up 5 bases, with 12 bases separating them. The CDR3 runs to 13 residues. From germline, CDR1 is SGHRS and CDR2 YFSETQ.

The CDR3 bases are TGTGCCTGGAGAGTCACGGGAGCCACAGATACGCAGTATTTT. It specifies CAWRVTGATDTQYF. The chain is built from TRBV30 and TRBJ2-3; possible D gene TRBD2, 6 bases. The length of the CDR3 is 14 residues. From germline, CDR1 is GTSNPN and CDR2 SVGIG (reference sequence). The V end was cut by 3 bases, the J end by 2 bases, with 12 bases between.